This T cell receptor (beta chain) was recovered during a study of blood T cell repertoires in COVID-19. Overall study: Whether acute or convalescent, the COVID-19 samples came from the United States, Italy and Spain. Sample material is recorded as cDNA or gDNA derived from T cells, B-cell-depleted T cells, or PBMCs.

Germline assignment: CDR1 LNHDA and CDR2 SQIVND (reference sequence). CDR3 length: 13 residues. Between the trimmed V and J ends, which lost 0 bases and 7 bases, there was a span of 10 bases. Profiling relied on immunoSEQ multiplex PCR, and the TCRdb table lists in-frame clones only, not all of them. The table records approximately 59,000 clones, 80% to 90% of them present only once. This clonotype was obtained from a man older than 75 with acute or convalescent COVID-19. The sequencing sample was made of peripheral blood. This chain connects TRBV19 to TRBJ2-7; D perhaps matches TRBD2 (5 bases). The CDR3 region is CASSIDRGWEQYF. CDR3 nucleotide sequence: TGTGCCAGTAGTATAGATCGCGGGTGGGAGCAGTACTTC.